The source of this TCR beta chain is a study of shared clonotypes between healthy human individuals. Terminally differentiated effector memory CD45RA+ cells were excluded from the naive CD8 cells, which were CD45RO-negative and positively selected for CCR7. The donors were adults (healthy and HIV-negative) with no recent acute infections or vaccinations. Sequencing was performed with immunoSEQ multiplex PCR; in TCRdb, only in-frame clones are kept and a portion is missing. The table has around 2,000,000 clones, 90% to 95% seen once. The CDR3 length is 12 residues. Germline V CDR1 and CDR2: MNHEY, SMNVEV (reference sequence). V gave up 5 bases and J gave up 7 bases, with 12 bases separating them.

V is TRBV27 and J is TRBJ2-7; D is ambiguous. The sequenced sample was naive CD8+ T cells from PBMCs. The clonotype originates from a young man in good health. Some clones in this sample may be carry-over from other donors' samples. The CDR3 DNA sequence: TGTGCCAGCAGTCCCTCGGGTGGGGAGCAGTACTTC. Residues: CASSPSGGEQYF.